This T cell receptor beta chain was observed in a study of technical replicates of blood from a handful of donors. The CDR3 has 14 residues. V was cut by 5 bases and J by 7 bases, with 17 bases left in between. From germline, CDR1 is MDHEN and CDR2 SYDVKM. Using immunoSEQ multiplex PCR, the repertoire was profiled, and TCRdb retains in-frame clones only, with some absent. The sample holds 75,000 to 100,000 clones, around 96% seen once. The V call is TRBV28, the J call TRBJ1-2; D not resolved. The sequence came from a human donor in good health. The sequencing sample was made of T cells isolated from PBMCs. In DNA, the CDR3 is TGTGCCAGCAGTCCCCCCATCGAATCCGGTGGCTACACCTTC. Translation gives CASSPPIESGGYTF.